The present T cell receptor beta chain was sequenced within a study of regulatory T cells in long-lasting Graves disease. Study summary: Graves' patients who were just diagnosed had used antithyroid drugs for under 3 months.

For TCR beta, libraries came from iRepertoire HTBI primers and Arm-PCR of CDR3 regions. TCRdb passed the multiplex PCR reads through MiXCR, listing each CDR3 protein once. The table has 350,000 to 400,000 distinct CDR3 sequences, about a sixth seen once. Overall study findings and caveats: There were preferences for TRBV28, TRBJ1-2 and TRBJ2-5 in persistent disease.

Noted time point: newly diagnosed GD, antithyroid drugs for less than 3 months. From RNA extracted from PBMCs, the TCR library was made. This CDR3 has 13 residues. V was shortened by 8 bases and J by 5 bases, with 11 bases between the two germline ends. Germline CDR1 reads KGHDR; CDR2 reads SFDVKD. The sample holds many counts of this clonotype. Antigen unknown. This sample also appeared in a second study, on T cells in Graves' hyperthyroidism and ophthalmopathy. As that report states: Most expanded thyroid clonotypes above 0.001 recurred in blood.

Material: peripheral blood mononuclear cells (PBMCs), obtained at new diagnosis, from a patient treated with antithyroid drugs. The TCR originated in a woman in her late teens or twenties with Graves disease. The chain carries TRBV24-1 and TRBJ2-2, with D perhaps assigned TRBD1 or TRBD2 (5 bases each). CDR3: CATKGSKTGELFF. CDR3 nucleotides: TGTGCCACCAAGGGGAGCAAAACCGGGGAGCTGTTTTTT.